A selection of T cell receptor beta chains follows, all from one sample in a study of identical twins. TCRdb reprocessed the 5' RACE reads with MiXCR, giving one entry per CDR3 protein. Here the sample spans 450,000 to 650,000 distinct CDR3 sequences, 7.5% to 10% being singletons. Another study also made use of these data, one on yellow fever vaccine responses in identical twins.

Sequenced sample: PBMCs. The receptor set was obtained from a woman between 18 and 29 years old in good health. CDR3s include the opening cysteine and the closing phenylalanine or tryptophan. A D gene is named only where the DNA matches it firmly. Size is stated for part of the rows, as once, few or many counts, or as a class when the clone is expanded.

D,V,size,J,CDR3,DNA
.,TRBV3-1,many,TRBJ2-3,CASSPQGREVRGTQYF,TGTGCCAGCAGCCCACAGGGACGGGAGGTCCGTGGTACGCAGTATTTT
TRBD2,TRBV6-1,.,TRBJ2-7,CASRWTSGRARDEQYF,TGTGCCAGCAGGTGGACTAGCGGGAGGGCCAGGGACGAGCAGTACTTC
TRBD2,TRBV4-3,few,TRBJ2-2,CASSLQIGGVPGELFF,TGCGCCAGCAGCCTCCAGATCGGGGGGGTTCCCGGGGAGCTGTTTTTT
.,TRBV11-2,many,TRBJ2-3,CASSLPGFSTDTQYF,TGTGCCAGCAGCTTACCGGGGTTTAGCACAGATACGCAGTATTTT
TRBD1,TRBV11-1,.,TRBJ1-1,CASSLEFGTGGIGTEAFF,TGTGCCAGCAGCTTAGAATTCGGGACAGGGGGCATCGGGACTGAAGCTTTCTTT
.,TRBV4-1,many,TRBJ1-5,CASSYTEENLNQPQHF,TGCGCCAGCAGCTATACCGAGGAAAACCTCAATCAGCCCCAGCATTTT
TRBD2,TRBV15,.,TRBJ2-1,CATSLERWASGSDEQFF,TGTGCCACCAGCTTAGAGAGGTGGGCTAGCGGGAGCGATGAGCAGTTCTTC
TRBD2,TRBV20-1,.,TRBJ2-7,CSARELAGDHEQYF,TGCAGTGCTAGAGAGCTAGCGGGAGACCACGAGCAGTACTTC
.,TRBV7-9,few,TRBJ2-7,CASNSASSEQYF,TGTGCCAGCAACTCGGCTAGCAGCGAGCAGTACTTC
TRBD1,TRBV5-4,.,TRBJ2-1,CASSLAVGQNSYNEQFF,TGTGCCAGCAGCTTGGCCGTGGGACAGAACTCCTACAATGAGCAGTTCTTC
TRBD2,TRBV4-3,many,TRBJ2-1,CASSQLASGSLNEQFF,TGCGCCAGCAGCCAGTTAGCTAGCGGGAGCCTCAATGAGCAGTTCTTC
TRBD1,TRBV29-1,.,TRBJ2-4,CSVGGQAQNIQYF,TGCAGCGTTGGGGGACAGGCCCAAAACATTCAGTACTTC
.,TRBV6-2/TRBV6-3,.,TRBJ2-1,CASSYSVFGRRPYEQFF,TGTGCCAGCAGTTACTCGGTTTTTGGCCGGCGCCCCTATGAGCAGTTCTTC
.,TRBV12-3/TRBV12-4,few,TRBJ1-4,CASSWSRDNEKLFF,TGTGCCAGCAGTTGGAGCCGGGATAATGAAAAACTGTTTTTT
.,TRBV20-1,few,TRBJ2-1,CSARDGRNPEQFF,TGCAGTGCTAGAGATGGCCGGAACCCCGAGCAGTTCTTC
.,TRBV6-1,.,TRBJ2-2,CATLWMASGTGELFF,TGTGCCACCCTTTGGATGGCTTCGGGTACCGGGGAGCTGTTTTTT
.,TRBV20-1,few,TRBJ2-3,CSETRDGDTDTQYF,TGCAGTGAGACTAGGGACGGGGACACAGATACGCAGTATTTT
TRBD2,TRBV3-1,.,TRBJ2-3,CASSQTQLARIDTQYF,TGTGCCAGCAGCCAAACTCAACTAGCGCGAATAGATACGCAGTATTTT
.,TRBV4-1,.,TRBJ1-1,CASSQVEPRGVPRAFF,TGCGCCAGCAGCCAAGTGGAGCCTCGGGGGGTCCCTCGCGCTTTCTTT
.,TRBV7-2,few,TRBJ1-1,CASSFGGGEAFF,TGTGCCAGCAGCTTCGGCGGGGGTGAAGCTTTCTTT
.,TRBV7-8,few,TRBJ2-1,CASSLDPVPRGEQFF,TGTGCCAGCAGCTTAGACCCGGTCCCCCGCGGTGAGCAGTTCTTC
TRBD2,TRBV12-3/TRBV12-4,few,TRBJ2-1,CASRESGLAGNEQFF,TGTGCCAGCAGAGAGTCGGGACTAGCGGGCAATGAGCAGTTCTTC
.,TRBV7-9,.,TRBJ2-1,CASSLAGTEQFF,TGTGCCAGCAGCTTGGCGGGAACCGAGCAGTTCTTC
TRBD1,TRBV5-6,.,TRBJ2-1,CASSWRDRDNEQFF,TGTGCCAGCAGCTGGAGGGACAGGGACAATGAGCAGTTCTTC
TRBD1,TRBV15,many,TRBJ2-4,CATSRTAGQGSDIQYF,TGTGCCACCAGCAGAACCGCGGGACAGGGAAGTGACATTCAGTACTTC
TRBD1,TRBV3-1,.,TRBJ1-2,CASSLQLGTGGEGYTF,TGTGCCAGCAGCCTTCAGCTCGGGACAGGGGGAGAAGGCTACACCTTC
TRBD1,TRBV25-1,few,TRBJ1-1,CASRGSTGLNTEAFF,TGTGCCAGCAGGGGATCGACAGGGCTAAACACTGAAGCTTTCTTT
TRBD2,TRBV20-1,many,TRBJ2-3,CSAFDTSGGTDTQYF,TGCAGTGCTTTCGATACTAGCGGGGGTACAGATACGCAGTATTTT
.,TRBV7-2,few,TRBJ2-2,CASSLGIRAGELFF,TGTGCCAGCAGCTTAGGGATTCGCGCCGGGGAGCTGTTTTTT
TRBD1,TRBV6-1,.,TRBJ1-6,CASNLGRTGGVSPLHF,TGTGCCAGCAACCTTGGCCGGACAGGGGGAGTTTCACCCCTCCACTTT
.,TRBV12-3/TRBV12-4,many,TRBJ1-2,CASSRSRTVYGYTF,TGTGCCAGCAGTCGCTCCAGGACGGTCTATGGCTACACCTTC
TRBD2,TRBV11-2,many,TRBJ2-7,CASSLDWTSGRYEQYF,TGTGCCAGCAGCTTAGACTGGACTAGCGGGAGATACGAGCAGTACTTC
TRBD1,TRBV5-6,.,TRBJ2-5,CASSVDQGDKETQYF,TGTGCCAGCAGCGTGGATCAGGGGGACAAGGAGACCCAGTACTTC
.,TRBV15,many,TRBJ2-1,CATSRDVTNNEQFF,TGTGCCACCAGCAGAGATGTGACAAACAATGAGCAGTTCTTC
TRBD2,TRBV28,few,TRBJ2-1,CASSRTSGVRGEQFF,TGTGCCAGCAGTAGGACTAGCGGGGTGCGGGGTGAGCAGTTCTTC
.,TRBV12-3/TRBV12-4,many,TRBJ2-5,CASSLLETQYF,TGTGCCAGCAGTTTATTGGAGACCCAGTACTTC
TRBD1,TRBV25-1,few,TRBJ2-7,CASSERASGTGSDEQYF,TGTGCCAGCAGTGAACGAGCTTCCGGGACAGGGTCCGACGAGCAGTACTTC
.,TRBV4-1,many,TRBJ2-2,CASSQAGGELFF,TGCGCCAGCAGCCAAGCGGGTGGGGAGCTGTTTTTT
.,TRBV20-1,.,TRBJ2-7,CSALTPRDNPYEQYF,TGCAGTGCTCTTACCCCCCGGGACAACCCCTACGAGCAGTACTTC
.,TRBV4-3,.,TRBJ2-5,CASSQEAGARETQYF,TGCGCCAGCAGCCAAGAGGCCGGGGCGAGGGAGACCCAGTACTTC
TRBD2,TRBV20-1,.,TRBJ2-1,CSAKTHSGASYNEQFF,TGCAGTGCAAAGACCCACAGCGGGGCATCCTACAATGAGCAGTTCTTC
.,TRBV5-6,.,TRBJ2-3,CASSLSAPGDTQYF,TGTGCCAGCAGCTTGAGTGCCCCCGGGGATACGCAGTATTTT
.,TRBV20-1,.,TRBJ2-1,CSARGANEQFF,TGCAGTGCTAGGGGTGCGAATGAGCAGTTCTTC
.,TRBV5-1,.,TRBJ2-7,CASSPSEAYEQYF,TGCGCCAGCAGCCCATCTGAGGCCTACGAGCAGTACTTC
TRBD1,TRBV12-3/TRBV12-4,many,TRBJ1-1,CASSPTGGEAFF,TGTGCCAGCAGTCCTACAGGGGGTGAAGCTTTCTTT
.,TRBV10-3,many,TRBJ2-4,CAIKNTENIQYF,TGTGCCATCAAAAATACAGAAAACATTCAGTACTTC
.,TRBV30,.,TRBJ1-1,CAWSVGAPGDAFF,TGTGCCTGGAGTGTGGGGGCTCCGGGGGACGCTTTCTTT
TRBD2,TRBV24-1,few,TRBJ2-2,CATSPRTSGYTGELFF,TGTGCCACCAGTCCCAGGACTAGCGGATACACCGGGGAGCTGTTTTTT
.,TRBV4-1,many,TRBJ2-2,CASSQRIEFANTGELFF,TGCGCCAGCAGCCAGCGGATAGAGTTCGCGAACACCGGGGAGCTGTTTTTT
.,TRBV12-3/TRBV12-4,many,TRBJ2-1,CASSLGWDSSYNEQFF,TGTGCCAGCAGTTTGGGCTGGGATAGCTCCTACAATGAGCAGTTCTTC
TRBD1,TRBV6-2/TRBV6-3,many,TRBJ1-1,CASSPTGQGAWEAFF,TGTGCCAGCAGCCCCACCGGACAGGGGGCGTGGGAGGCTTTCTTT
.,TRBV5-1,many,TRBJ2-3,CASSLARVGDTQYF,TGCGCCAGCAGCTTGGCGAGAGTGGGAGATACGCAGTATTTT
.,TRBV15,many,TRBJ2-7,CATSSDSSYEQYF,TGTGCCACCAGCTCCGACAGCTCCTACGAGCAGTACTTC